This T cell receptor beta chain was documented in a study of T cell responses to AZD1222 COVID-19 vaccine. The wider study: Second-dose recipients at about 4 or about 12 weeks were treated as one pooled group. Study outcomes and limitations: Spike-specific TCR depth and breadth grew after two AZD1222 doses. Sampling that yielded the repertoires occurred only after the peak T cell response. Baseline seropositivity occurred in only six AZD1222 recipients.

The protocol was immunoSEQ multiplex PCR, while the TCRdb copy is restricted to in-frame clones and leaves out a portion. Among 150,000 to 200,000 clones, roughly nine tenths were seen once, and the ten largest hold 2.6%. On this clone itself: The antigen remains unidentified.

The V gene lost 2 bases and the J gene lost 0 bases, with 4 bases spanning the gap. The CDR3 extends over 14 amino acids. Germline CDR1 is KGHSH and CDR2 is LQKENI. The receptor was derived from an adult in good health. Material: peripheral blood, obtained on day 0 of AZD1222 vaccination. The chain has TRBV18 and TRBJ2-2; D gene uncertain. CDR3 residues: CASSPITNTGELFF. The CDR3 DNA sequence: TGTGCCAGCTCACCAATCACGAACACCGGGGAGCTGTTTTTT.